The 24 T cell receptor beta chains given below trace back to one sample, sequenced in a study of T cells in narcolepsy. Measured with immunoSEQ multiplex PCR; TCRdb has only the in-frame clones, and not every one. Here the sample spans about 34,000 clones, 80% to 85% being singletons. Sequencing used CD45RA- memory CD4+ T cells from PBMCs. The receptors derive from a human donor with narcolepsy.

The CDR3 DNA is TGTGCCAGCAGGCCCCAGGGGGGCCTACCTAACTATGGCTACACCTTC. This encodes CASRPQGGLPNYGYTF. J is TRBJ1-2 and V is TRBV27; 7 bases agree with TRBD1. This CDR3 contains 16 residues. J was trimmed by 0 bases and V by 6 bases; bases with no gene match: 10. In germline, CDR1 is MNHEY, CDR2 SMNVEV (reference sequence).

The chain uses TRBV4-3 and TRBJ1-6; no firm D call. The germline V gene encodes CDR1 LGHNA and CDR2 YSLEER. Trimming took 4 bases from V and 6 from J, leaving 16 bases between them. This CDR3 spans 16 amino acids. The CDR3 nucleotides read TGCGCCAGCAGCCGCAGTGCTCAGCAAACTAATTCACCCCTCCACTTT. Its translation is CASSRSAQQTNSPLHF.

The rearrangement joins TRBV7-8 to TRBJ2-1; D possibly matches TRBD1 or TRBD2 (5 bases each). Trimming pared 6 bases from V and 7 bases from J, leaving 13 bases between. The CDR3 is made up of 13 amino acids. CDR1 SGHVS and CDR2 FQNEAQ come from the germline V gene. The DNA for the CDR3 is TGTGCCAGCAGGAGGGACCGGGTAAATGAGCAGTTCTTC. This gives the protein CASRRDRVNEQFF.

V and J are TRBV11-2 and TRBJ2-2, with 9 bases aligning to TRBD2. V lost 3 bases to trimming and J lost 6 bases; unmatched junction nucleotides: 11. CDR3 size: 17 residues. Germline V lookup: CDR1 SGHAT, CDR2 FQNNGV. The CDR3 bases are TGTGCCAGCAGCTTCGGGACCCCTAGCGGGACGGCCGGGGAGCTGTTTTTT. Translated, it gives CASSFGTPSGTAGELFF.

This clone turned up a few times. This chain connects TRBV10-3 to TRBJ2-7; 8 nucleotides agree with TRBD2. Looked up from germline, CDR1 is ENHRY and CDR2 is SYGVKD. V gave up 2 bases and J gave up 0 bases; unmatched junction bases: 6. The length of the CDR3 is 16 residues. The CDR3 protein is CAISEGRGGFSYEQYF. Here the CDR3 DNA reads TGTGCCATCAGTGAGGGGCGCGGGGGGTTCTCCTACGAGCAGTACTTC.

This clone occurred a few times. The chain employs TRBV6-1 and TRBJ2-2; D is uncertain. This CDR3 is built from 15 residues. Trimming removed 6 bases at V and 4 bases at J, with 15 bases between. Looked up from germline, CDR1 is MNHNS and CDR2 is SASEGT. The CDR3 region has the DNA TGTGCCAGCAGAGACCAAAGATCGGGCACCGGGGAGCTGTTTTTT. This gives the protein CASRDQRSGTGELFF.

The chain couples TRBV5-4 to TRBJ2-1; the D gene is possibly TRBD2 (7 bases). CDR3 length: 15 residues. The germline V gene encodes CDR1 SGHNT and CDR2 YYREEE (reference sequence). V was shortened by 4 bases and J by 3 bases, with 14 bases between the two germline ends. CDR3 loop: CASSRGGVNYNEQFF. In DNA, the CDR3 is TGTGCCAGCAGCCGAGGGGGGGTTAACTACAATGAGCAGTTCTTC.

The chain has TRBV27 and TRBJ2-7, with 7 bases identical to TRBD2. J was trimmed by 0 bases and V by 4 bases; bases with no gene match: 6. CDR3 length: 15 residues. CDR1 MNHEY and CDR2 SMNVEV come from the germline V gene (reference sequence). The CDR3 nucleotides are TGTGCCAGCAGTTCGGGGGGTCCCCTCTCCTACGAGCAGTACTTC. This sequence encodes CASSSGGPLSYEQYF.

The chain links TRBV5-4 to TRBJ2-7; 9 bases are shared with TRBD1. Germline V gene data show CDR1 as SGHNT and CDR2 as YYREEE (reference sequence). Unmatched junction bases numbered 4, after V lost 0 bases and J lost 3 bases. The CDR3 totals 15 residues. CDR3: CASSLGGTGRYEQYF. In nucleotides, the CDR3 is TGTGCCAGCAGCTTGGGTGGGACAGGGCGCTACGAGCAGTACTTC.

The J gene is TRBJ1-1, the V gene TRBV25-1, with TRBD1 matching over 7 bases. Germline trimming cut 5 bases from V and 1 base from J; bases unmatched to any gene: 13. Germline V gives CDR1 MGHDK, CDR2 SYGVNS. The CDR3 runs 17 residues. The CDR3 loop reads CASSPNLGTVQNTEAFF. The CDR3 DNA reads TGTGCCAGCAGTCCGAACCTTGGGACAGTTCAGAACACTGAAGCTTTCTTT. The full variable domain, rest sourced from reference TRBV25-1 and TRBJ1-1, is EADIYQTPRYLVIGTGKKITLECSQTMGHDKMYWYQQDPGMELHLIHYSYGVNSTEKGDLSSESTVSRIRTEHFPLTLESARPSHTSQYLCASSPNLGTVQNTEAFFGQGTRLTVV.

This chain uses TRBV15 with TRBJ1-1, with no clear D. The germline CDR1 and CDR2 sequences are LNHNV and YYDKDF (reference sequence). The CDR3 runs 11 residues. Trimming pared 3 bases from V and 8 bases from J, leaving 7 bases between. The CDR3 DNA reads TGTGCCACCAGCAGGGGAATAGAAGCTTTCTTT. As protein: CATSRGIEAFF.

About this clone: At one end, the junction sequence differs from germline, possibly due to a read error. This rearrangement joins TRBV5-5 to TRBJ1-2, with 12 bases aligning to TRBD1. Germline V gives CDR1 SGHKS, CDR2 YYEKEE (reference sequence). The CDR3 extends over 16 amino acids. The chain's CDR3 is CASILGQGALVYGYTF. In DNA, the CDR3 is TGTGCCAGCATCTTGGGACAGGGGGCCTTAGTCTATGGCTACACCTTC.

The chain combines TRBV7-3 with TRBJ2-1; D possibly corresponds to TRBD2 (5 bases). The CDR3 length is 13 residues. Per the germline V gene, CDR1 is SGHTA and CDR2 is FQGTGA. V gave up 2 bases and J gave up 7 bases, with 9 bases separating them. The CDR3 spells CASSLGSNNEQFF. The CDR3 nucleotides read TGTGCCAGCAGCTTAGGGAGTAATAATGAGCAGTTCTTC.

The chain carries TRBV18 and TRBJ2-5; D is unresolved. The CDR3 length is 14 residues. Germline CDR1 reads KGHSH; CDR2 reads LQKENI. The ends were cut back, 3 bases at V and 0 bases at J, with 8 bases in the middle. CDR3: CASSPRRNQETQYF. The CDR3 coding sequence is TGTGCCAGCTCACCCCGACGGAACCAAGAGACCCAGTACTTC. The entire variable domain, with the rest obtained from reference TRBV18 and TRBJ2-5, is as follows: NAGVMQNPRHLVRRRGQEARLRCSPMKGHSHVYWYRQLPEEGLKFMVYLQKENIIDESGMPKERFSAEFPKEGPSILRIQQVVRGDSAAYFCASSPRRNQETQYFGPGTRLLVL.

The chain couples TRBV5-6 to TRBJ2-2, with a possible D match to TRBD2 (5 bases). V lost 0 bases and J lost 3, with 12 bases in between. CDR1 and CDR2 from the germline V gene are SGHDT and YYEEEE. The CDR3 extends over 16 amino acids. The CDR3 DNA reads TGTGCCAGCAGCTTGGCACTCGGGCGGGACACCGGGGAGCTGTTTTTT. Its translation is CASSLALGRDTGELFF.

The V and J genes are TRBV2 and TRBJ2-7; perhaps D is TRBD1 or TRBD2 (5 bases each). The V end lost 8 bases, the J end lost 0 bases, and 17 bases lay between the germline ends. Germline V gene sequence: CDR1 SNHLY, CDR2 FYNNEI. CDR3 length: 15 residues. CDR3 bases: TGTGCCAGCCGGGTCGGGGCAGGGAGCTCCTACGAGCAGTACTTC. As protein: CASRVGAGSSYEQYF.

The chain recombines TRBV5-4 with TRBJ2-3; 9 positions agree with TRBD2. With 1 base clipped from V and 6 bases from J, the junction kept 3 bases outside the gene matches. Germline CDR1 reads SGHNT; CDR2 reads YYREEE (reference sequence). This CDR3 is built from 14 residues. The CDR3 DNA reads as TGTGCCAGCAGCTTGTTTAGCGGGAGTGATACGCAGTATTTT. Its protein product is CASSLFSGSDTQYF.

The genes are TRBV11-2 and TRBJ1-2; perhaps TRBD1 as D (5 bases). Trimming pared 1 base from V and 8 bases from J, leaving 8 bases between. The CDR3 extends over 12 amino acids. Germline loops: CDR1 SGHAT, CDR2 FQNNGV. CDR3 in amino acids: CASSLARTGYTF. The DNA for the CDR3 is TGTGCCAGCAGCTTAGCGAGGACAGGCTACACCTTC.

This clone was observed a few times. The chain has TRBV5-6 and TRBJ2-5; perhaps D is TRBD1 or TRBD2 (7 bases each). CDR1 is SGHDT and CDR2 is YYEEEE in the germline V gene. Trimming shortened V by 4 bases and J by 5 bases, and 15 bases separated the two germline ends. The CDR3 has 14 amino acids. The CDR3 is CASSVPRGGETQYF. For the CDR3, the DNA is TGTGCCAGCAGCGTACCCAGGGGGGGGGAGACCCAGTACTTC.

The chain couples TRBV13 to TRBJ1-1; no clear D gene. There are 15 residues in the CDR3. Trimming left V 6 bases short and J 2 bases short, with 16 bases between. CDR1 and CDR2 from the germline V gene are PRHDT and FYEKMQ (reference sequence). Written as DNA, the CDR3 is TGTGCCAGCAGAAGAAAGGGATCAGTTAACACTGAAGCTTTCTTT. Its translation: CASRRKGSVNTEAFF. The full variable domain, completed using reference TRBV13 and TRBJ1-1, is AAGVIQSPRHLIKEKRETATLKCYPIPRHDTVYWYQQGPGQDPQFLISFYEKMQSDKGSIPDRFSAQQFSDYHSELNMSSLELGDSALYFCASRRKGSVNTEAFFGQGTRLTVV.

The V and J genes are TRBV5-1 and TRBJ1-6, with 8 positions matching TRBD1. Germline-derived CDR1 and CDR2 are SGHRS and YFSETQ. The CDR3 is made up of 18 amino acids. V lost 2 bases, J lost 8 bases, and 15 bases stayed unmatched. DNA of the CDR3: TGCGCCAGCAGCTTCTCCCCGGACCCGGGACAGGCAGATTCACCCCTCCACTTT. Protein: CASSFSPDPGQADSPLHF.

The V gene is TRBV27, the J gene TRBJ1-1; 7 nucleotides match TRBD1. The junction had 11 bases not matched to a gene; V was cut back by 6 bases and J by 1 base. CDR1 is MNHEY and CDR2 is SMNVEV in the germline V gene (reference sequence). The CDR3 loop spans 16 amino acids. CDR3 loop: CASSSAVGQPNTEAFF. The CDR3 DNA sequence: TGTGCCAGCAGCTCGGCCGTGGGACAGCCGAACACTGAAGCTTTCTTT.

The chain joins TRBV11-1 to TRBJ1-5; D unclear. Germline-derived CDR1 and CDR2 are SGHAT and FQDESV (reference sequence). V lost 6 bases and J lost 5, with 11 bases in between. The CDR3 consists of 13 residues. The CDR3, as DNA: TGTGCCAGCAGTTCGGGGTCACATCAGCCCCAGCATTTT. Residues: CASSSGSHQPQHF.

The chain links TRBV19 to TRBJ1-2; 10 bases map to TRBD1. Unmatched junction bases numbered 8, after V lost 9 bases and J lost 1 base. The length of the CDR3 is 15 residues. The germline CDR1 and CDR2 sequences are LNHDA and SQIVND (reference sequence). CDR3 residues: CASRDRGDGNYGYTF. CDR3 nucleotides: TGTGCCAGCCGGGACAGGGGCGATGGTAACTATGGCTACACCTTC.